This T cell receptor (beta chain) came from a study of beta chain features in type 1 diabetes. Study outcomes and limitations: Among all four CD4+ subsets, Type 1 diabetes patients had TCRB CDR3s that were moderately but significantly shorter.

This CDR3 contains 14 residues. The germline V and J ends were trimmed by 7 bases and 2 bases, with 12 bases remaining between them. The germline gives CDR1 MDHEN, CDR2 SYDVKM. Concerning this clone: As yet, its antigen is unknown.

The investigators reverse transcribed all of the isolated RNA, so they sequenced expressed TCRB transcripts. Clones were sequenced by immunoSEQ multiplex PCR, and TCRdb holds only the in-frame ones, with some missing. The sample shows some 190,000 clones, 7.5% to 8.5% of them seen only once. The clonotype was recovered from a man aged 18 to 29 with type 1 diabetes. V usage is TRBV28 and J usage is TRBJ1-5, with a tentative D call TRBD1 (5 bases). Sequenced sample: central memory CD4+ T cells from blood. DNA for the CDR3: TGTGCCAGCAACCCAACAGGTGGCAATCAGCCCCAGCATTTT. Translating it yields CASNPTGGNQPQHF.